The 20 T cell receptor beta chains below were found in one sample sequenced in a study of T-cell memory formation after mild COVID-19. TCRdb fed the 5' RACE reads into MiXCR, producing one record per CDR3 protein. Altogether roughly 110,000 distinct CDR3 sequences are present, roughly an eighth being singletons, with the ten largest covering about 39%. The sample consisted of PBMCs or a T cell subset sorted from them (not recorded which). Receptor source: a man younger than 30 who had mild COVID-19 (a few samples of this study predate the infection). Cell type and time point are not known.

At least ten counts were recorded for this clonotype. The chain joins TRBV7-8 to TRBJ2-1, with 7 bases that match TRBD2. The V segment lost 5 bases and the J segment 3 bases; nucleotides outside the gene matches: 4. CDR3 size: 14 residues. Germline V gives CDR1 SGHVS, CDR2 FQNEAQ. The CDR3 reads CASSPRTSYNEQFF. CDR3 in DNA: TGTGCCAGCAGCCCAAGGACTAGCTACAATGAGCAGTTCTTC.

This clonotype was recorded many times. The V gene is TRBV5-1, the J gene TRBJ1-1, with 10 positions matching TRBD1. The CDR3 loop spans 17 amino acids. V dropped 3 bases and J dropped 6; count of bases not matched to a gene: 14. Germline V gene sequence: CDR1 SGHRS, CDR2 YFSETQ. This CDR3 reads CASSSDRGARKRAEAFF. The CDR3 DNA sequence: TGCGCCAGCAGCTCGGACAGGGGGGCGCGAAAAAGGGCTGAAGCTTTCTTT.

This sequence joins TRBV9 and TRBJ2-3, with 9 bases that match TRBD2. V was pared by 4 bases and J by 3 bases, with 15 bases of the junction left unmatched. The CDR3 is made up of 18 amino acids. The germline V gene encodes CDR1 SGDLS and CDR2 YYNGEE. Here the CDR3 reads CASSSLSGGGGFTDTQYF. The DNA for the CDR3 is TGTGCCAGCAGCTCCCTCTCGGGCGGGGGGGGATTTACAGATACGCAGTATTTT.

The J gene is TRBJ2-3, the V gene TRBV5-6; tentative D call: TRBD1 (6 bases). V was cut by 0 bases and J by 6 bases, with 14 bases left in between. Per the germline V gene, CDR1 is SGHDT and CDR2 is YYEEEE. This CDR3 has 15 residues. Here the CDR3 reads CASSLALGAADTQYF. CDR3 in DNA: TGTGCCAGCAGCTTGGCCCTGGGGGCCGCGGATACGCAGTATTTT. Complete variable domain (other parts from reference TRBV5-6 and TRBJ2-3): DAGVTQSPTHLIKTRGQQVTLRCSPKSGHDTVSWYQQALGQGPQFIFQYYEEEERQRGNFPDRFSGHQFPNYSSELNVNALLLGDSALYLCASSLALGAADTQYFGPGTRLTVL.

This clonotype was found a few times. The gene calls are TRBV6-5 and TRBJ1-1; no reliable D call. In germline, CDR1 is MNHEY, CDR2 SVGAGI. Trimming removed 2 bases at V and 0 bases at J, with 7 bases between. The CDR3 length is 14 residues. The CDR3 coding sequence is TGTGCCAGCAGTTACGGCTCATTGAACACTGAAGCTTTCTTT. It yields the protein CASSYGSLNTEAFF.

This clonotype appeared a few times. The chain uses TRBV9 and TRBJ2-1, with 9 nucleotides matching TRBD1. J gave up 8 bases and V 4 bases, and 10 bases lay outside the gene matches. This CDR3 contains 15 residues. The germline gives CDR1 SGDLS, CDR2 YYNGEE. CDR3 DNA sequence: TGTGCCAGCAGCTCCCGGGACAGGGAATGGGATGAGCAGTTCTTC. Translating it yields CASSSRDREWDEQFF.

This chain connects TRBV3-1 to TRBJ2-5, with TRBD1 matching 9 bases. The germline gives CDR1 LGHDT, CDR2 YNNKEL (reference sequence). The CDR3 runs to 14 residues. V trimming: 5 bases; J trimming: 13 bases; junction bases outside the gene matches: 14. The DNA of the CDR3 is TGTGCCAGCAGCGTTTTCAACCGGGACAGGGAGCTGTACTTC. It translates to CASSVFNRDRELYF.

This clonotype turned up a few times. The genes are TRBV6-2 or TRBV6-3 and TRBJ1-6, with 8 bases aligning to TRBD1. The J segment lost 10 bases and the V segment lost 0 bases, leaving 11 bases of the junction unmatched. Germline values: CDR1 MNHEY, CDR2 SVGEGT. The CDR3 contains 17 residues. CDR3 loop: CASSYSTDGTGGSPLHF. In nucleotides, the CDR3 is TGTGCCAGCAGTTACTCGACGGATGGGACAGGCGGATCACCCCTCCACTTT.

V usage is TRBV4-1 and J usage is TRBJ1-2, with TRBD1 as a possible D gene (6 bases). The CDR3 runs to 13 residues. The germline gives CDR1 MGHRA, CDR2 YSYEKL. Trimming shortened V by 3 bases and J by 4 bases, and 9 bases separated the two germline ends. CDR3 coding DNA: TGCGCCAGCAGCCAGGACAGCATCTATGGCTACACCTTC. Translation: CASSQDSIYGYTF.

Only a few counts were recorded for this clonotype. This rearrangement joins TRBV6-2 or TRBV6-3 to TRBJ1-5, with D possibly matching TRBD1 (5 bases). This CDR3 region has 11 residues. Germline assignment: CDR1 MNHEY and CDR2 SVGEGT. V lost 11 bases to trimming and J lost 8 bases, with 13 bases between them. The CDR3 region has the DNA TGTGCCGCCGGGGGGGGGGAGCCCCAGCATTTT. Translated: CAAGGGEPQHF.

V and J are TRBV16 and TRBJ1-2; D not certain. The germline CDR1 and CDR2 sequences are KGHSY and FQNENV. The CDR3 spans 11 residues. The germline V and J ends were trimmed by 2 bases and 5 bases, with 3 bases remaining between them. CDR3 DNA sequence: TGTGCCAGCAGCCAAGGTTATGGCTACACCTTC. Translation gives CASSQGYGYTF.

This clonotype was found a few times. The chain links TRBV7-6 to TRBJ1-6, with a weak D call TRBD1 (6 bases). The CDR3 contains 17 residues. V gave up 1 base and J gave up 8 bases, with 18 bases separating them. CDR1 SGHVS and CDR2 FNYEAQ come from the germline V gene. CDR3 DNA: TGTGCCAGCAGCTTAGGGACAGCCTCACTGGTGGATTCACCCCTCCACTTT. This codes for CASSLGTASLVDSPLHF.

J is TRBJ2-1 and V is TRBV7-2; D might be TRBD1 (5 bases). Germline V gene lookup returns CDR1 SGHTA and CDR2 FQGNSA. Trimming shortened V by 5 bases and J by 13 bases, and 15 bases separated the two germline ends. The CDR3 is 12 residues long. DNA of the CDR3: TGTGCCAGCAGCCCCGACAGCCTCCTCCAGTTCTTC. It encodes CASSPDSLLQFF. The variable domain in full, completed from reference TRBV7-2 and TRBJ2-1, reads GAGVSQSPSNKVTEKGKDVELRCDPISGHTALYWYRQSLGQGLEFLIYFQGNSAPDKSGLPSDRFSAERTGGSVSTLTIQRTQQEDSAVYLCASSPDSLLQFFGPGTRLTVL.

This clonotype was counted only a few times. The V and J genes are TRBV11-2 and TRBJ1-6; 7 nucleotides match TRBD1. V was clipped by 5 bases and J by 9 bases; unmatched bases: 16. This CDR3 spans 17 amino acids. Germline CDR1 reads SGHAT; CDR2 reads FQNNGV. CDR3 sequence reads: CASSPGGSPFLGSPLHF. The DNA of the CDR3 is TGTGCCAGCAGCCCAGGGGGTAGTCCCTTTCTTGGTTCACCCCTCCACTTT.

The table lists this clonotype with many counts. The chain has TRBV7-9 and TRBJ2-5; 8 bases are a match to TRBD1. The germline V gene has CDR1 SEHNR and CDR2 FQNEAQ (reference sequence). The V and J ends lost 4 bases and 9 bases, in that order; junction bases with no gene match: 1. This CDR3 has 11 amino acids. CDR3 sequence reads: CASSSTGAQYF. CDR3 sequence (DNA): TGTGCCAGCAGCTCGACAGGGGCCCAGTACTTC.

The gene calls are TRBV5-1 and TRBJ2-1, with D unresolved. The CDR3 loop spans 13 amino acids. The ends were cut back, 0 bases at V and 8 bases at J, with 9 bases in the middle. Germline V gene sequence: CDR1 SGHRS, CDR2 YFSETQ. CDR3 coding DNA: TGCGCCAGCAGCTTGGTGGAAAGATATGAGCAGTTCTTC. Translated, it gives CASSLVERYEQFF.

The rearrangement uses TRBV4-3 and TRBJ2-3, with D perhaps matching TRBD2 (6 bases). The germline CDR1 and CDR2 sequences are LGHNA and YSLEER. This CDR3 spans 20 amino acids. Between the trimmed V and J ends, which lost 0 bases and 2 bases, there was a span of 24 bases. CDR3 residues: CASSQEPGGPLGGTTDTQYF. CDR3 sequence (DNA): TGCGCCAGCAGCCAAGAGCCAGGCGGCCCACTGGGGGGTACCACAGATACGCAGTATTTT.

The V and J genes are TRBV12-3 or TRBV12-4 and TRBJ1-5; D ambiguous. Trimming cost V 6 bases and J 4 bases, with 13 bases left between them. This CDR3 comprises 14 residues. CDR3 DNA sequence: TGTGCCAGCAGGACCGGGTCCCTAAATCAGCCCCAGCATTTT. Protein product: CASRTGSLNQPQHF.

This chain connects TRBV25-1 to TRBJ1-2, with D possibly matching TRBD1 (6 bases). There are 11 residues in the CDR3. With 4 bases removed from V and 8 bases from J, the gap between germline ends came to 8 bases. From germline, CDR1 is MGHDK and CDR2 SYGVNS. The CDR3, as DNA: TGTGCCAGCAGTGCGGGGGGCGGCTACACCTTC. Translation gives CASSAGGGYTF.

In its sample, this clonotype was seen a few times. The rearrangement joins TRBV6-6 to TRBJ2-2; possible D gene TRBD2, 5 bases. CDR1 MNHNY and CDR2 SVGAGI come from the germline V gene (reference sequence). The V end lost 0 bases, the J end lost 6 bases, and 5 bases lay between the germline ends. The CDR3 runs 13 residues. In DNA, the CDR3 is TGTGCCAGCAGTTACTCGGAGGCCGGGGAGCTGTTTTTT. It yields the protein CASSYSEAGELFF.